Listed here is a single T cell receptor beta chain. This clone was picked up a small number of times. Its antigen target is currently unknown. No base-level quality is on record; no much larger clone is a single base apart. This record comes from a study of metastatic and nonmetastatic thyroid tumors (TCRdb year 2020). Describing the broader study: Repertoires were compared across peripheral blood and tumor or nodule tissue samples from malignant and benign thyroid patients. Here is what the overall study found, with its caveats: In both blood and tumor samples, TCR beta diversity was reported to be significantly higher in malignant tumors than in benign nodules.

Looking up the germline V gene (reference sequence) yields CDR1 DFQATT and CDR2 SNEGSKA. Trimmed from V: 0 bases; trimmed from J: 7 bases; junction bases lacking a gene match: 11. Measured from the cysteine to the phenylalanine, the CDR3 is 16 residues long. Only CDR3 DNA is held: 48 bases, read in frame from base 1. No treatment had been received by any patient before thyroid surgery. Patient clinical samples collected from about 2011 to 2018 were retrospectively analysed using T-cell receptor beta sequencing. The library was built by means of PCR. Instrument used: Illumina HiSeq 4000. High-throughput sequencing was used to profile the CDR3 region of the TCR beta-chain in every patient. The authors processed their data as follows. The researchers built a classifier to tell apart papillary thyroid cancer patients with distant metastasis, based on CDR3 differences among clinicopathological groups. The Shannon index was used to measure repertoire diversity, and the Morisita-Horn index was used to measure how similar tumor and blood repertoires were. TCRdb trimmed the raw reads at Q25, called clones with MiXCR and kept productive beta chains. The V and J calls reflect TCRdb's pipeline rather than the authors' work. The sample table holds roughly 20,000 clones, of which about 25% were seen once. Approximately 21% of the sample rests with the top ten.

The material sequenced was blood. Recombination connected TRBV20-1 to TRBJ2-7; TRBD1 agrees with 11 junctional bases. This sequence was found in a female donor with papillary thyroid cancer or a benign thyroid nodule (not recorded which). Some clones in this sample may be carry-over from other donors' samples. CDR3 protein: CSARDPLGQGAGEQYF. The DNA sequence is as follows: TGCAGTGCTAGAGATCCTCTCGGACAGGGGGCGGGGGAGCAGTACTTC.